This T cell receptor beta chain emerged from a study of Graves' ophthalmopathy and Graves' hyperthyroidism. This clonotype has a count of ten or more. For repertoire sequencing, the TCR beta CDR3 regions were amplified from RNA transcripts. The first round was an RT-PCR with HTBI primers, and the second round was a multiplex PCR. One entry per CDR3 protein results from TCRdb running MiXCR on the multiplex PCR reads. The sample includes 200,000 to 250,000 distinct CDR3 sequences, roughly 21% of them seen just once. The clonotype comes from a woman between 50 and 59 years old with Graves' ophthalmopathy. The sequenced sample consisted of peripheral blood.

This CDR3 is CASSIFDGQGAFF. CDR3 nucleotide sequence: TGTGCCAGTAGTATTTTCGACGGCCAAGGGGCTTTCTTT. The chain is built from TRBV19 and TRBJ1-1; D remains unclear. The germline CDR1 and CDR2 sequences are LNHDA and SQIVND (reference sequence). Deletions cut 3 bases from V and 11 bases from J, with 16 bases between. The CDR3 has 13 residues.